This TCR beta chain is from a study of blood T cells in healthy people across ages. Peripheral blood was drawn, roughly 10 milliliters per donor. At least 6.5 million PBMCs were isolated per sample. CDR3 size: 16 residues. The V segment lost 4 bases and the J segment 6 bases; nucleotides outside the gene matches: 12. Germline V CDR1 and CDR2: SGDLS, YYNGEE. Alongside a J-beta primer mix, a sample-barcoded 5' primer served in a second PCR lasting about 7 to 12 cycles. Each cDNA molecule carried a tag from a template-switch adaptor that contained 12 random nucleotides. Every sample gave at least 2.5 million paired-end reads containing CDR3. A single record per CDR3 protein comes from TCRdb applying MiXCR to the 5' RACE reads. The data show roughly 680,000 distinct CDR3 sequences, with roughly half seen just once and approximately 13% held by the top ten.

The genes are TRBV9 and TRBJ2-2, with 7 bases fitting TRBD1. This sequence originates from a woman older than 75 in good health. The sequenced sample was blood. CDR3 sequence (DNA): TGTGCCAGCAGCCCCCGTAACAGGGGCAACGCCGGGGAGCTGTTTTTT. Translated: CASSPRNRGNAGELFF.